The rows below give T cell receptor beta chains drawn from one sample of a study of blood T cells in healthy people across ages. A single record per CDR3 protein comes from TCRdb applying MiXCR to the 5' RACE reads. The data hold 780,000 or so distinct CDR3 sequences, with approximately 53% observed a single time. The specimen sequenced was blood. The receptors stem from a man older than 75 in good health. Both conserved end residues are part of each CDR3. A D gene is named only where the DNA matches it firmly. The size entry is marked missing in some rows and otherwise reads once, few, many or a size class.

v_gene	d_gene	len	abundance	j_gene	CDR3aa	CDR3nt
TRBV20-1	TRBD1	14	few	TRBJ2-1	CSAYGTGGYNEQFF	TGCAGTGCGTATGGGACAGGGGGCTACAATGAGCAGTTCTTC
TRBV7-2	TRBD2	13	few	TRBJ2-1	CASSFREGLWQFF	TGTGCCAGCAGCTTCCGGGAGGGCCTGTGGCAGTTCTTC
TRBV20-1	TRBD2	17	.	TRBJ2-5	CSTLGTSGRGSQETQYF	TGCAGTACACTAGGGACTAGCGGGAGAGGATCCCAAGAGACCCAGTACTTC
TRBV12-3/TRBV12-4	.	14	few	TRBJ2-7	CASSHTGSSYEQYF	TGTGCCAGCAGCCATACCGGGAGCTCCTACGAGCAGTACTTC
TRBV5-5	TRBD1	18	.	TRBJ1-2	CASSLLVDRGNMSYGYTF	TGTGCCAGCAGCTTGTTGGTGGACAGGGGGAATATGAGCTATGGCTACACCTTC
TRBV7-9	.	13	.	TRBJ1-2	CASSSKAGAGYTF	TGTGCCAGCAGCTCTAAGGCGGGGGCCGGCTACACCTTC
TRBV7-2	TRBD1	15	.	TRBJ1-6	CASSLMGQGASPLHF	TGTGCCAGCAGCTTAATGGGGCAGGGGGCTTCACCCCTCCACTTT
TRBV9	.	14	many	TRBJ2-7	CASSVGPDPYEQYF	TGTGCCAGCAGCGTAGGGCCAGATCCCTACGAGCAGTACTTC
TRBV5-1	TRBD1	15	.	TRBJ2-2	CASSSGQLNTGELFF	TGCGCCAGCAGCTCGGGACAGCTGAACACCGGGGAGCTGTTTTTT
TRBV20-1	.	15	few	TRBJ2-7	CSAREATGLTYEQYF	TGCAGTGCTAGAGAAGCTACCGGGCTTACCTACGAGCAGTACTTC
TRBV6-5	TRBD2	15	once	TRBJ2-1	CASSPPGTSGSEQFF	TGTGCCAGCAGTCCACCCGGGACTAGCGGGTCTGAGCAGTTCTTC
TRBV18	.	15	few	TRBJ1-2	CASSPARDGAYGYTF	TGTGCCAGCTCACCAGCGAGGGATGGGGCCTATGGCTACACCTTC
TRBV10-2	.	13	few	TRBJ1-2	CASGRGPNYGYTF	TGCGCCAGCGGAAGGGGACCTAACTATGGCTACACCTTC
TRBV6-6	.	13	few	TRBJ2-3	CASSYQAHRDAYF	TGTGCCAGCAGTTACCAGGCCCACAGAGACGCGTATTTT
TRBV12-3/TRBV12-4	TRBD2	18	.	TRBJ2-5	CASSLMGLAGEYQETQYF	TGTGCCAGCAGTTTGATGGGACTAGCGGGGGAGTACCAAGAGACCCAGTACTTC
TRBV6-5	TRBD1	15	.	TRBJ2-5	CASSRPGRGQETQYF	TGTGCCAGCAGTAGGCCAGGCAGGGGGCAAGAGACCCAGTACTTC
TRBV7-3	.	13	many	TRBJ2-3	CASSSGGTDTQYF	TGTGCCAGCAGCTCCGGGGGCACAGATACGCAGTATTTT
TRBV11-2	.	13	.	TRBJ2-5	CASSSNRGETQYF	TGTGCCAGCAGCTCAAACCGAGGGGAGACCCAGTACTTC
TRBV6-5	TRBD2	15	.	TRBJ2-7	CASSYNQGGGYEQYF	TGTGCCAGCAGTTACAATCAAGGCGGGGGCTACGAGCAGTACTTC
TRBV15	.	18	.	TRBJ1-2	CATSRDRAQQVGRVGYTF	TGTGCCACCAGCAGAGATCGGGCACAGCAGGTCGGAAGGGTCGGCTACACCTTC
TRBV7-9	.	15	.	TRBJ2-3	CASSFVAQPADTQYF	TGTGCCAGCAGCTTTGTAGCTCAGCCAGCAGATACGCAGTATTTT
TRBV3-1	.	11	.	TRBJ2-7	CASGQGGEQYF	TGTGCCAGCGGACAGGGAGGGGAGCAGTACTTC
TRBV9	.	14	few	TRBJ2-3	CASSVADRTDTQYF	TGTGCCAGCAGCGTAGCGGATCGAACAGATACGCAGTATTTT
TRBV27	.	16	.	TRBJ2-2	CASSLTVADNTGELFF	TGTGCCAGCAGTTTAACGGTAGCGGACAACACCGGGGAGCTGTTTTTT
TRBV20-1	TRBD2	14	.	TRBJ2-3	CSAPGPSGGDTQYF	TGCAGTGCTCCTGGCCCTAGCGGTGGGGATACGCAGTATTTT
TRBV5-1	TRBD1	14	.	TRBJ1-1	CASSMRTGGSEAFF	TGCGCCAGCAGCATGCGGACAGGGGGCTCGGAAGCTTTCTTT
TRBV10-3	.	13	.	TRBJ2-3	CAISEVGTDTQYF	TGTGCCATCAGTGAGGTGGGCACAGATACGCAGTATTTT
TRBV29-1	TRBD1	14	.	TRBJ2-1	CSVDPGTGGYEQFF	TGCAGCGTTGATCCAGGGACAGGGGGCTATGAGCAGTTCTTC
TRBV10-3	.	13	.	TRBJ2-3	CATAKQGSDTQYF	TGTGCCACGGCGAAACAGGGATCAGATACGCAGTATTTT
TRBV29-1	TRBD2	14	many	TRBJ2-1	CSAPSGSAYNEQFF	TGCAGCGCACCTAGCGGGAGCGCATACAATGAGCAGTTCTTC
TRBV25-1	.	16	few	TRBJ1-2	CASSEFGAKKLGGYTF	TGTGCCAGCAGTGAGTTCGGAGCGAAGAAACTGGGAGGCTACACCTTC
TRBV27	TRBD1	15	.	TRBJ1-4	CASSDRTGGNEKLFF	TGTGCCAGCAGTGACCGGACAGGGGGGAATGAAAAACTGTTTTTT
TRBV6-5	.	14	few	TRBJ1-2	CASSYLDMTWGYTF	TGTGCCAGCAGTTACTTGGACATGACATGGGGCTACACCTTC
TRBV28	.	14	.	TRBJ2-7	CASSLGDSYNEQYF	TGTGCCAGCAGTTTAGGGGACTCTTACAATGAGCAGTACTTC
TRBV4-2	.	20	few	TRBJ2-6	CASSRYLSNLVGTGANVLTF	TGTGCCAGCAGCCGGTACCTCTCCAACCTGGTGGGTACTGGGGCCAACGTCCTGACTTTC
TRBV27	.	14	few	TRBJ1-5	CASSLGLSNQPQHF	TGTGCCAGCAGTCTCGGACTGAGCAATCAGCCCCAGCATTTT
TRBV11-2	.	16	.	TRBJ2-1	CASSSLRGTSYNEQFF	TGTGCCAGCTCCTCGTTACGGGGTACCTCCTACAATGAGCAGTTCTTC
TRBV12-3/TRBV12-4	.	11	few	TRBJ2-7	CASSFGSEQYF	TGTGCCAGCAGTTTTGGCAGCGAGCAGTACTTC
TRBV7-6	.	14	.	TRBJ1-2	CASSFSRDNYGYTF	TGTGCCAGCAGCTTCTCGAGGGATAACTATGGCTACACCTTC